This TCR beta chain is drawn from a study of blood T cell repertoires in COVID-19 (dated by TCRdb to 2018 to 2021). About the full investigation: The collaborator samples originated in the United States, Italy and Spain and spanned the acute and convalescent phases of COVID-19. A freely available public database, intended as a resource for researchers studying the immune response to SARS-CoV-2, is where the repertoires were released. Sample metadata almost always included a de-identified subject ID, COVID-19 status, age in years and sex. The prospective study material was composed of cDNA or gDNA derived from T cells, B-cell-depleted T cells, or PBMCs. The dataset comprised deeply sampled blood TCRbeta repertoires from subjects exposed to, actively infected with, or recovered from COVID-19. Where HLA class I and class II types were available, the types were taken from metadata supplied by the sample provider, not from assay-based typing. The samples were drawn from two sources: the first 160 participants of the ongoing ImmuneRACE study, and 1,000 to 1,500 subjects contributed by 6 global collaborators.

Participants in the prospective study were aged 18 to 89 years, lived in 24 United States geographic areas, and enrolled through a virtual design. Cohort assignment in the prospective study relied on participant-reported clinical history from a screening survey and a study questionnaire. Each participant in the prospective study had whole blood, serum and a nasopharyngeal or oropharyngeal swab collected by mobile phlebotomists. Over a roughly 2-month period, participants in the prospective study had the option of providing additional blood draws and questionnaires. Prospective study blood samples were shipped either frozen or at room temperature before DNA extraction. This clone is a singleton in its sample. Its cognate antigen has yet to be identified. Base qualities were left out, and no much larger clone turns up one base away. TCRbeta CDR3 regions were amplified from genomic DNA using the immunoSEQ Assay, a bias-controlled multiplex PCR. Turning to the authors' computational methods: Within the assay, amplification of reference gene primers was used to estimate how many nucleated cells each sample contained. To quantify the absolute abundance of each unique TCRbeta CDR3 rearrangement, sequence reads were collapsed and filtered. For each sample, productive Simpson clonality was calculated by taking the square root of Simpson's diversity index across productive rearrangements. TCRdb carries this immuneACCESS record with in-frame sequences only. Its versions omit some clonotypes, under half of them owing to an unresolved V gene in the studies checked, with the rest unexplained. That table supplies the V and J calls and clone size; D and trimming were determined from the DNA. The sample yields approximately 200,000 clones; around 83% were counted once. The ten largest clones represent roughly 1.3% of the sample.

Points the paper makes about the study in general: Clinical and demographic metadata were provided uncurated, with the amount varying by source and participant.

This TCR derives from a woman aged 40 to 50 with acute COVID-19. Material: PBMCs or T cells enriched from blood (not recorded which).

The CDR3 in this case is CSVELPNSFYNEQFF. The DNA sequence is TGCAGCGTTGAATTGCCCAACAGCTTCTACAATGAGCAGTTCTTC. The sequence links TRBV29-1 to TRBJ2-1, with an unclear D gene assignment. There are 15 amino acids in the CDR3, from cysteine to phenylalanine inclusive. Only CDR3 DNA is held: 45 bases, read in frame from base 1. V was cut back by 2 bases and J by 3 bases, leaving a gap of 14 bases between them. The germline V gene yields SQVTM for CDR1 and ANQGSEA for CDR2.